These 5 T cell receptor beta chains originate from one sample sequenced in a study of T-cell memory formation after mild COVID-19. TCRdb called the 5' RACE reads again in MiXCR, with one record for every CDR3 protein. This sample has more than 120,000 distinct CDR3 sequences, with 15% to 20% found just once. Sequenced material: PBMCs or a T cell subset sorted from them (not recorded which). The receptors shown here come from an adult woman who had mild COVID-19 (a few samples of this study predate the infection). Cell type and time point are not known.

This clonotype has ten or more counts. V gene TRBV5-1 combines with J gene TRBJ2-3; 10 nucleotides line up with TRBD2. CDR1 and CDR2 (germline): SGHRS, YFSETQ. This CDR3 has 15 residues. The V segment lost 5 bases and the J segment 0 bases; nucleotides outside the gene matches: 3. The CDR3 region is CASRSSGGSTDTQYF. The CDR3 nucleotides read TGCGCCAGCAGGTCTAGCGGGGGCAGCACAGATACGCAGTATTTT.

The V and J genes are TRBV25-1 and TRBJ2-1; 8 bases line up with TRBD2. The junction had 6 bases not matched to a gene; V was cut back by 4 bases and J by 4 bases. The CDR3 is made up of 15 amino acids. The germline V gene has CDR1 MGHDK and CDR2 SYGVNS. CDR3 amino acids: CASSGPGGAYNEQFF. Written as DNA, the CDR3 is TGTGCCAGCAGTGGGCCGGGGGGGGCATACAATGAGCAGTTCTTC.

The V gene is TRBV10-3, the J gene TRBJ2-7; 10 positions agree with TRBD1. Germline V gene data show CDR1 as ENHRY and CDR2 as SYGVKD. V was clipped by 10 bases and J by 5 bases; unmatched bases: 8. This CDR3 spans 13 amino acids. CDR3 protein: CATGQGGFDEQYF. CDR3 DNA sequence: TGTGCCACCGGACAGGGGGGATTCGACGAGCAGTACTTC.

Written as DNA, the CDR3 is TGTGCCAGCAGTGTTACTGTAGAAGGGTATATGTCACCCCTCCACTTT. This encodes CASSVTVEGYMSPLHF. The V call is TRBV6-5, the J call TRBJ1-6; D is unclear. This CDR3 has 16 amino acids. From germline, CDR1 is MNHEY and CDR2 SVGAGI. Trimming pared 5 bases from V and 10 bases from J, leaving 21 bases between.

This clonotype was counted between two and nine times. V and J are TRBV6-5 and TRBJ2-3, with 8 bases matching TRBD2. Germline V gives CDR1 MNHEY, CDR2 SVGAGI. The V and J ends lost 6 bases and 4 bases, in that order; junction bases with no gene match: 6. CDR3 length equals 14 residues. In nucleotides, the CDR3 is TGTGCCAGCAGAGCGGGAGTACTCGCAGATACGCAGTATTTT. Translation gives CASRAGVLADTQYF.